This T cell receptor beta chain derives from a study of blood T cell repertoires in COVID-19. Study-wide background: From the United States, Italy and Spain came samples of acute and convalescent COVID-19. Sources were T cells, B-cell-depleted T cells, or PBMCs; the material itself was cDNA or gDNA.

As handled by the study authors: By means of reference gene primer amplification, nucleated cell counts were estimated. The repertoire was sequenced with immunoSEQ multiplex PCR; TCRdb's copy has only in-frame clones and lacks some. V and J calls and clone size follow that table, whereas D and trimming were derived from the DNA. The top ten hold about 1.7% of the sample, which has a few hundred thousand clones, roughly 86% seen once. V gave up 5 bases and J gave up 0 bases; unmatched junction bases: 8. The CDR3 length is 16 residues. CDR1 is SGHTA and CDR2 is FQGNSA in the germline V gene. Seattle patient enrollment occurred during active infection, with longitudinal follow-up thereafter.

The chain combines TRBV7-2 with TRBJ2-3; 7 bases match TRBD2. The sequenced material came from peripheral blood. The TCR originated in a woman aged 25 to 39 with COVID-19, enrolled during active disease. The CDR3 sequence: CASSPLAVLSTDTQYF. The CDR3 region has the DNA TGTGCCAGCAGCCCCCTAGCGGTCCTAAGCACAGATACGCAGTATTTT.